This T cell receptor beta chain was captured by sequencing in a study of cytomegalovirus exposure and HLA in healthy donors. Looked up from germline, CDR1 is LNHDA and CDR2 is SQIVND (reference sequence). The CDR3 contains 16 residues. Losses at the gene ends were 2 bases for V and 4 bases for J; bases not matched to a gene: 3. The study, taken as a whole, reports: High sensitivity and specificity were reportedly achieved when the classifier diagnosed cytomegalovirus status.

This clone came up once. The antigen remains undetermined. A multiplex PCR was run with 60 Vbeta primers and 13 Jbeta primers. Measured with immunoSEQ multiplex PCR; TCRdb has only the in-frame clones, and not every one. The sample holds 70,000 to 100,000 clones; 70% to 90% are singletons and the top ten take around 2%. Each donor was healthy, and each was a bone marrow donor. The genes are TRBV19 and TRBJ2-1; 12 positions agree with TRBD2. Sequenced material: PBMCs. The source of this sequence is a man younger than 30 in good health and CMV-seronegative. The DNA for the CDR3 is TGTGCCAGTAGTATAACTAGCGGGGGGATATACAATGAGCAGTTCTTC. This codes for CASSITSGGIYNEQFF.